This T cell receptor beta chain was retrieved from a study of identical twins' blood T cells. Turning to the study itself: About 50 million reads came from 12 libraries, six alpha, six beta.

This clonotype came up a few times. Its target is unknown. With 3 bases removed from V and 7 bases from J, the gap between germline ends came to 27 bases. Per the germline V gene, CDR1 is SGHVS and CDR2 is FQNEAQ. This CDR3 is built from 18 residues. TCR cDNA libraries were made from RNA using a previously described, modified protocol. Per the original methods: Per-library CDR3 reads ranged about 2 to 4 million; clonotypes, ~90,000 to ~550,000. TCRdb re-called the 5' RACE reads with MiXCR, one entry per CDR3 protein. The V and J calls and clone size come from TCRdb's table, not from the authors' own analysis. The top ten clones hold roughly 5.5% of a sample with hundreds of thousands of distinct CDR3 sequences, about 28% of them seen once. General study points: Shared environment remains a possible cause of twin similarity.

The origin of this receptor is a woman aged 18-55 years in good health. Source material: PBMCs. This chain joins TRBV7-8 and TRBJ2-5; maybe TRBD2 (7 bases). The chain's CDR3 is CASSFPLVSGDNPLTQYF. The CDR3 nucleotides read TGTGCCAGCAGCTTCCCCCTCGTCAGCGGGGACAACCCTTTGACCCAGTACTTC.